This is a list of T cell receptor beta chains from one sample in a study of blood T cell repertoires in COVID-19. Some clones are missing from TCRdb's copy, which holds only in-frame ones; the method was immunoSEQ multiplex PCR. Of 200,000 to 250,000 clones listed, over 70% were seen once; the top ten hold 3.7%. The sequenced material came from PBMCs or T cells enriched from blood (not recorded which). The receptors shown here come from a woman aged 25 to 39 who had been exposed to COVID-19. Each CDR3 is given with its conserved first and last residue. Each record gives: J gene, D gene, V gene, clone size, CDR3 protein, CDR3 DNA. A D gene is named only where the DNA matches it firmly. The size entry is marked missing in some rows and otherwise reads once, few, many or a size class.

J: TRBJ2-5
D: TRBD2
V: TRBV6-5
size: NA
CDR3: CASPGLAGEETQYF
DNA: TGTGCCAGCCCGGGACTAGCGGGAGAAGAGACCCAGTACTTC

J: TRBJ2-1
D: NA
V: TRBV24-1
size: NA
CDR3: CATSDEGNEQFF
DNA: TGTGCCACCAGTGATGAGGGTAATGAGCAGTTCTTC

J: TRBJ2-1
D: NA
V: TRBV2
size: NA
CDR3: CASRGTSSYNEQFF
DNA: TGTGCCAGCAGGGGGACTTCCTCCTACAATGAGCAGTTCTTC

J: TRBJ2-1
D: TRBD2
V: TRBV11-2
size: NA
CDR3: CASSSIAGGEAGEQFF
DNA: TGTGCCAGCAGCTCGATAGCGGGAGGGGAGGCCGGCGAGCAGTTCTTC

J: TRBJ1-1
D: NA
V: TRBV7-9
size: once
CDR3: CASSRQSLNTEAFF
DNA: TGTGCCAGCAGTAGACAGTCCTTGAACACTGAAGCTTTCTTT

J: TRBJ1-6
D: NA
V: TRBV7-9
size: NA
CDR3: CASSLAGVGSPLHF
DNA: TGTGCCAGCAGCTTAGCCGGGGTCGGTTCACCCCTCCACTTT

J: TRBJ1-2
D: TRBD1
V: TRBV23-1
size: NA
CDR3: CASSQSPGQGDYGYTF
DNA: TGCGCCAGCAGTCAATCGCCGGGACAGGGAGACTATGGCTACACCTTC

J: TRBJ1-5
D: NA
V: TRBV18
size: NA
CDR3: CASSPSVVAGNQPQHF
DNA: TGTGCCAGCTCACCATCGGTGGTCGCGGGTAATCAGCCCCAGCATTTT

J: TRBJ2-7
D: NA
V: TRBV15
size: NA
CDR3: CATSRGRQYHEQYF
DNA: TGTGCCACCAGCAGAGGTAGACAGTATCACGAGCAGTACTTC

J: TRBJ2-5
D: NA
V: TRBV19
size: NA
CDR3: CASSQAGTSQETQYF
DNA: TGTGCCAGTAGTCAGGCCGGGACTTCACAAGAGACCCAGTACTTC

J: TRBJ2-7
D: TRBD2
V: TRBV6-6
size: few
CDR3: CASSYLREGTYEQYF
DNA: TGTGCCAGCAGTTACTTGCGGGAGGGGACCTACGAGCAGTACTTC

J: TRBJ2-1
D: TRBD2
V: TRBV19
size: NA
CDR3: CASSSHRTSGRNEQFF
DNA: TGTGCCAGTAGTTCGCACAGGACTAGCGGGAGAAATGAGCAGTTCTTC

J: TRBJ1-2
D: TRBD1
V: TRBV5-1
size: NA
CDR3: CASSPFDRADNYGYTF
DNA: TGCGCCAGCAGCCCCTTCGACAGGGCTGATAACTATGGCTACACCTTC

J: TRBJ1-1
D: TRBD1
V: TRBV5-4
size: once
CDR3: CASSLDRAELDTEAFF
DNA: TGTGCCAGCAGCCTGGACAGGGCGGAGCTTGACACTGAAGCTTTCTTT

J: TRBJ1-6
D: TRBD1
V: TRBV30
size: NA
CDR3: CAWSPGQLNSPLHF
DNA: TGTGCCTGGAGTCCGGGACAGCTTAATTCACCCCTCCACTTT

J: TRBJ2-1
D: NA
V: TRBV2
size: once
CDR3: CASRGLRVGEQFF
DNA: TGTGCCAGCAGGGGACTGCGAGTTGGTGAGCAGTTCTTC

J: TRBJ1-2
D: NA
V: TRBV28
size: NA
CDR3: CASSPPSDSNYGYTF
DNA: TGTGCCAGCAGTCCCCCCTCGGACAGCAACTATGGCTACACCTTC

J: TRBJ2-3
D: TRBD2
V: TRBV29-1
size: NA
CDR3: CSVEVGSGRGIDTQYF
DNA: TGCAGCGTTGAAGTTGGTAGCGGGAGAGGTATAGATACGCAGTATTTT

J: TRBJ1-1
D: TRBD1
V: TRBV7-9
size: NA
CDR3: CASSFRDRGASHTEAFF
DNA: TGTGCCAGCAGCTTCCGGGACAGGGGGGCGTCGCACACTGAAGCTTTCTTT

J: TRBJ2-7
D: NA
V: TRBV4-1
size: once
CDR3: CASSQMPGMLNEQYF
DNA: TGCGCCAGCAGCCAAATGCCGGGGATGCTGAACGAGCAGTACTTC

J: TRBJ1-4
D: NA
V: TRBV10-3
size: NA
CDR3: CAISEEGENEKLFF
DNA: TGTGCCATCAGTGAAGAGGGGGAAAATGAAAAACTGTTTTTT

J: TRBJ1-2
D: NA
V: TRBV27
size: NA
CDR3: CAASSKRAYGYTF
DNA: TGTGCCGCCTCGTCCAAGAGGGCCTATGGCTACACCTTC

J: TRBJ2-1
D: TRBD1
V: TRBV5-1
size: NA
CDR3: CASSYRGYNEQFF
DNA: TGCGCCAGCAGCTACAGGGGCTACAATGAGCAGTTCTTC

J: TRBJ1-1
D: TRBD1
V: TRBV19
size: NA
CDR3: CASRYGTERTEAFF
DNA: TGTGCCAGTAGATATGGGACAGAAAGGACTGAAGCTTTCTTT

J: TRBJ2-6
D: TRBD1
V: TRBV10-3
size: NA
CDR3: CAISTGGLSSGANVLTF
DNA: TGTGCCATCAGCACAGGGGGCTTAAGCTCTGGGGCCAACGTCCTGACTTTC

J: TRBJ2-7
D: TRBD2
V: TRBV5-1
size: NA
CDR3: CASSIGTSGINFYEQYF
DNA: TGCGCCAGCAGCATCGGGACTAGCGGGATTAATTTCTACGAGCAGTACTTC

J: TRBJ1-1
D: NA
V: TRBV5-1
size: NA
CDR3: CASSASRSRTEAFF
DNA: TGCGCCAGCAGCGCTAGCAGGAGTCGCACTGAAGCTTTCTTT

J: TRBJ2-6
D: NA
V: TRBV5-1
size: NA
CDR3: CASASNPVANVLTF
DNA: TGCGCCAGCGCCTCGAACCCGGTGGCCAACGTCCTGACTTTC

J: TRBJ1-5
D: NA
V: TRBV2
size: NA
CDR3: CASAGPSNQPQHF
DNA: TGTGCCAGCGCGGGGCCTAGCAATCAGCCCCAGCATTTT

J: TRBJ2-1
D: NA
V: TRBV7-8
size: NA
CDR3: CASSPRQDRRSYNEQFF
DNA: TGTGCCAGCAGCCCCCGACAAGACAGAAGAAGCTACAATGAGCAGTTCTTC

J: TRBJ2-1
D: NA
V: TRBV30
size: NA
CDR3: CAWSDGGEQFF
DNA: TGTGCCTGGAGTGATGGGGGCGAGCAGTTCTTC